This entry lists 22 T cell receptor beta chains sequenced from one sample in a study of CD8+CD57+ T cells in acquired aplastic anemia. For CDR3 and TCR beta VDJ profiling, genomic DNA was the template used. Each CDR3 protein is one row after TCRdb ran MiXCR on the reads. The data show about 190,000 distinct CDR3 sequences, approximately 50% seen once. Sample: sorted CD4+, CD8+, or CD8+CD57+ T cells (not recorded which) from PBMCs. Receptors were obtained from a human donor in good health, serving as a control.

For this clonotype: This clone may be a read error of a much larger clone one base away. This rearrangement joins TRBV10-3 to TRBJ2-5; TRBD1 agrees at 9 bases. This CDR3 is 15 amino acids long. V shed 5 bases, J shed 4 bases, and the junction held 8 bases outside the gene matches. Germline CDR1 and CDR2: ENHRY and SYGVKD. The CDR3 DNA follows: TGTGCCATCAGTTTTTACAGGGGGCTGGGAGAGACCCAGTACTTC. Translated, it gives CAISFYRGLGETQYF.

In regard to this clonotype: With a much larger clone just one base away, this may be a read error. V and J are TRBV4-1 and TRBJ2-1; perhaps D is TRBD1 or TRBD2 (5 bases each). The CDR3 spans 16 residues. The germline V gene encodes CDR1 MGHRA and CDR2 YSYEKL. CDR3 residues: CASSQVSGLAYNEHFF. CDR3 sequence (DNA): TGCGCCAGCAGCCAAGTGTCGGGGCTCGCCTACAATGAGCATTTCTTC.

This clonotype was observed a handful of times. The chain employs TRBV25-1 and TRBJ2-2; TRBD2 aligns across 7 bases. V shed 1 base and J 4 bases; nucleotides not matched to a gene: 6. CDR3 length: 16 amino acids. CDR1 and CDR2 (germline): MGHDK, SYGVNS. CDR3 loop: CASSELSSGITGELFF. DNA for the CDR3: TGTGCCAGCAGTGAATTATCTAGCGGTATCACCGGGGAGCTGTTTTTT. The whole variable domain, filled in from reference TRBV25-1 and TRBJ2-2, reads EADIYQTPRYLVIGTGKKITLECSQTMGHDKMYWYQQDPGMELHLIHYSYGVNSTEKGDLSSESTVSRIRTEHFPLTLESARPSHTSQYLCASSELSSGITGELFFGEGSRLTVL.

A single count supports this clonotype. V usage is TRBV18 and J usage is TRBJ1-1; 9 nucleotides align to TRBD1. The germline V gene encodes CDR1 KGHSH and CDR2 LQKENI. The CDR3 covers 16 residues. V was clipped by 1 base and J by 4 bases; unmatched bases: 7. CDR3 loop: CASSPLSGTGSTEAFF. The CDR3 region has the DNA TGTGCCAGCTCACCACTGTCCGGGACAGGGTCCACTGAAGCTTTCTTT.

This clonotype has more than one count but fewer than ten. V usage is TRBV28 and J usage is TRBJ1-4; the D gene is possibly TRBD1 (5 bases). The length of the CDR3 is 15 residues. Germline V gene sequence: CDR1 MDHEN, CDR2 SYDVKM. The V gene lost 5 bases and the J gene lost 6 bases, with 16 bases spanning the gap. The CDR3 DNA reads TGTGCCAGCAGTACCTCACAGGCAAGAGATGAAAAACTGTTTTTT. This translates into CASSTSQARDEKLFF.

The gene calls are TRBV7-3 and TRBJ1-6, with a tentative D call TRBD1 (6 bases). The ends were cut back, 5 bases at V and 7 bases at J, with 21 bases in the middle. The CDR3 runs to 17 residues. CDR1 and CDR2 (germline): SGHTA, FQGTGA. The CDR3 nucleotides are TGTGCCAGCAGCACCAGTCACAGGGCAAACCCAAATTCACCCCTCCACTTT. Translating it yields CASSTSHRANPNSPLHF.

In this sample, this clonotype turned up many times. The chain employs TRBV20-1 and TRBJ1-6; 7 bases match TRBD1. The CDR3 is 15 amino acids. CDR1 and CDR2 (germline): DFQATT, SNEGSKA (reference sequence). The V gene end was trimmed by 6 bases and the J gene end by 6 bases; junction bases not matched to a gene: 11. DNA for the CDR3: TGCAGTGCCAGGACGACAGGGTCCGGTAATTCACCCCTCCACTTT. Amino acid sequence: CSARTTGSGNSPLHF.

The V call is TRBV4-1, the J call TRBJ2-1; tentatively, D is TRBD1 (5 bases). V lost 4 bases, J lost 15 bases, and 19 bases lay in between. The CDR3 runs to 13 residues. Germline V gene lookup returns CDR1 MGHRA and CDR2 YSYEKL. CDR3 amino acids: CASSPGWQGNMFF. CDR3 nucleotides: TGCGCCAGCAGCCCCGGGTGGCAGGGAAATATGTTCTTC.

This clonotype was seen many times. The CDR3 spells CASRREVAYNEQFF. CDR3 DNA: TGCGCCAGCAGAAGGGAGGTAGCGTACAATGAGCAGTTCTTC. This chain connects TRBV4-3 to TRBJ2-1; a possible D gene is TRBD2 (6 bases). The CDR3 covers 14 residues. Germline V gives CDR1 LGHNA, CDR2 YSLEER. Deletions cut 6 bases from V and 4 bases from J, with 13 bases between.

This clonotype was recorded at least ten times. This chain joins TRBV6-5 and TRBJ1-2; D gene ambiguous. Trimming left V 0 bases short and J 6 bases short, with 17 bases between. The CDR3 is 16 amino acids. The germline CDR1 and CDR2 sequences are MNHEY and SVGAGI. The CDR3 DNA follows: TGTGCCAGCAGTTACTCCGAGACATTGCGCGTACATGGCTACACCTTC. This encodes CASSYSETLRVHGYTF.

This sequence joins TRBV2 and TRBJ2-7, with D maybe TRBD1 (5 bases). V lost 3 bases and J 6 bases, leaving 12 bases between the germline ends. Germline CDR1 reads SNHLY; CDR2 reads FYNNEI. The CDR3 sequence is 13 residues long. The CDR3 coding sequence is TGTGCCAGCAGTGATCCCCAGGGTAGCGAGCAGTACTTC. Translation: CASSDPQGSEQYF.

This rearrangement joins TRBV4-3 to TRBJ1-1; D ambiguous. This CDR3 has 14 residues. Between the trimmed V and J ends, which lost 2 bases and 6 bases, there was a span of 13 bases. Germline lookup yields CDR1 LGHNA and CDR2 YSLEER. CDR3 bases: TGCGCCAGCAGCCAACCCAGGAGAGGATCTGAAGCTTTCTTT. Protein sequence: CASSQPRRGSEAFF.

This chain's CDR3 is CASSTGTSGRSGEQYF. For the CDR3, the DNA is TGTGCCAGCAGCACGGGGACTAGCGGGAGGTCGGGGGAGCAGTACTTC. The rearrangement uses TRBV7-2 and TRBJ2-7, with 15 bases identical to TRBD2. This CDR3 region has 16 residues. Germline V gives CDR1 SGHTA, CDR2 FQGNSA. Trimming took 5 bases from V and 7 from J; bases not matched to a gene: 9.

V and J are TRBV10-3 and TRBJ2-7, with D tentatively TRBD1 (8 bases). CDR1 and CDR2 from the germline V gene are ENHRY and SYGVKD. CDR3 size: 14 residues. V was trimmed by 8 bases and J by 2 bases, leaving 16 bases between them. The CDR3 protein is CAIAIQGGTYEQYF. The CDR3 DNA reads TGTGCCATCGCGATACAGGGGGGGACCTACGAGCAGTACTTC.

This clonotype was counted ten times or more. The chain couples TRBV9 to TRBJ1-2, with a tentative D call TRBD1 (6 bases). The CDR3 totals 13 residues. Germline V gives CDR1 SGDLS, CDR2 YYNGEE. V dropped 2 bases and J dropped 3 bases, with 8 bases sitting between them. The CDR3 spells CASSVRGHYGYTF. The CDR3 DNA follows: TGTGCCAGCAGCGTCAGGGGACACTATGGCTACACCTTC. Full variable domain (missing parts from reference TRBV9 and TRBJ1-2): DSGVTQTPKHLITATGQRVTLRCSPRSGDLSVYWYQQSLDQGLQFLIQYYNGEERAKGNILERFSAQQFPDLHSELNLSSLELGDSALYFCASSVRGHYGYTFGSGTRLTVV.

This clonotype was observed at least ten times. This rearrangement joins TRBV6-1 to TRBJ1-2; the D is unclear. Germline V CDR1 and CDR2: MNHNS, SASEGT. This CDR3 contains 13 residues. The V end was cut by 2 bases, the J end by 8 bases, with 12 bases between. In nucleotides, the CDR3 is TGTGCCAGCAGTGAAAGCCTCTATGGGGGCTACACCTTC. As protein: CASSESLYGGYTF.

The chain employs TRBV7-3 and TRBJ2-6; D is undetermined. CDR1 is SGHTA, CDR2 FQGTGA, per germline. The length of the CDR3 is 14 residues. V was shortened by 4 bases and J by 1 base, with 5 bases between the two germline ends. CDR3 sequence reads: CASSSESGANVLTF. Written as DNA, the CDR3 is TGTGCCAGCAGCTCGGAATCTGGGGCCAACGTCCTGACTTTC.

Many counts were recorded for this clonotype. This chain joins TRBV3-1 and TRBJ1-2; TRBD1 matches 8 bases. The CDR3 consists of 14 residues. V lost 0 bases to trimming and J lost 4 bases; unmatched junction nucleotides: 1. The V gene's germline CDR1 is LGHDT and CDR2 YNNKEL (reference sequence). The CDR3 bases are TGTGCCAGCAGCCAAGAGGACAGGGTCTATGGCTACACCTTC. Translating it yields CASSQEDRVYGYTF.

V is TRBV20-1 and J is TRBJ2-7; 10 bases fit TRBD1. The junction had 5 bases not matched to a gene; V was cut back by 0 bases and J by 0 bases. The CDR3 is 16 amino acids. Germline-derived CDR1 and CDR2 are DFQATT and SNEGSKA (reference sequence). The CDR3 is CSARDSGTGVSYEQYF. The DNA of the CDR3 is TGCAGTGCTAGAGATTCCGGGACAGGGGTCTCCTACGAGCAGTACTTC.

Many counts were recorded for this clonotype. The chain links TRBV2 to TRBJ1-4; D might be TRBD1 (6 bases). V lost 4 bases, J lost 10 bases, and 10 bases lay in between. Germline V CDR1 and CDR2: SNHLY, FYNNEI. The CDR3 sequence is 12 residues long. The CDR3 sequence: CASSVTGSKLFF. The CDR3 DNA is TGTGCCAGCAGTGTGACAGGCTCAAAACTGTTTTTT.

CDR3 sequence (DNA): TGCAGTGCTAGAACGACTAGCGGAGACTACGAGCAGTACTTC. Protein: CSARTTSGDYEQYF. This chain uses TRBV20-1 with TRBJ2-7; 9 bases line up with TRBD2. With 2 bases clipped from V and 3 bases from J, the junction kept 5 bases outside the gene matches. CDR1 and CDR2 (germline): DFQATT, SNEGSKA (reference sequence). This CDR3 comprises 14 residues.

The J gene is TRBJ2-2, the V gene TRBV20-1, with D possibly being TRBD1 (7 bases). V lost 6 bases, J lost 2 bases, and 13 bases lay in between. CDR3 size: 14 residues. Germline lookup yields CDR1 DFQATT and CDR2 SNEGSKA (reference sequence). The CDR3 spells CSARRGRNTGELFF. In DNA, the CDR3 is TGCAGTGCAAGGAGGGGGCGTAACACCGGGGAGCTGTTTTTT.